These 21 T cell receptor beta chains came from one sample sequenced in a study of shared clonotypes between healthy human individuals. Method: immunoSEQ multiplex PCR; TCRdb's copy keeps in-frame clones and lacks some. The sample includes a few hundred thousand clones, 70% to 80% seen only once; the top ten take more than 10%. The sample consisted of PBMCs. The receptors here all came from a woman aged 40 to 55 in good health. Some clones in this sample may be carry-over from other donors' samples.

V gene TRBV5-5 combines with J gene TRBJ1-5, with D unresolved. Trimming cost V 1 base and J 7 bases, with 12 bases left between them. There are 14 residues in the CDR3. Germline-derived CDR1 and CDR2 are SGHKS and YYEKEE (reference sequence). This CDR3 is CASSLKAINQPQHF. DNA for the CDR3: TGTGCCAGCAGCTTGAAGGCAATAAACCAGCCCCAGCATTTT.

V gene TRBV5-1 combines with J gene TRBJ1-2, with a possible D match to TRBD1 (6 bases). The V end lost 4 bases, the J end lost 1 base, and 14 bases lay between the germline ends. The germline CDR1 and CDR2 sequences are SGHRS and YFSETQ. The CDR3 consists of 15 residues. CDR3 sequence (DNA): TGCGCCAGCAGCCTAAGACCGGACAGTAACTATGGCTACACCTTC. Its translation: CASSLRPDSNYGYTF.

This clone was seen a few times. The rearrangement joins TRBV5-1 to TRBJ2-3; 8 positions agree with TRBD2. The trim removed 7 bases at V and 5 bases at J, leaving 12 bases unmatched. Germline CDR1 SGHRS, CDR2 YFSETQ. The CDR3 loop spans 15 amino acids. For the CDR3, the DNA is TGCGCCAGCGGGTTTACGGGAGGGCCACAAGATACGCAGTATTTT. It specifies CASGFTGGPQDTQYF.

This clone was recorded once. The chain is built from TRBV6-5 and TRBJ1-1; the match to TRBD1 covers 7 bases. From germline, CDR1 is MNHEY and CDR2 SVGAGI. This CDR3 is 14 amino acids long. J gave up 1 base and V 6 bases, and 5 bases lay outside the gene matches. The CDR3 is CASSRQGGNTEAFF. The CDR3 nucleotides are TGTGCCAGCAGCCGACAGGGAGGGAACACTGAAGCTTTCTTT.

The sample holds one count of this clone. This chain joins TRBV6-6 and TRBJ1-5, with D maybe TRBD1 (6 bases). Deletions cut 7 bases from V and 8 bases from J, with 21 bases between. Germline CDR1 and CDR2: MNHNY and SVGAGI (reference sequence). The CDR3 runs 15 residues. The CDR3 is CASTRPTGLKEPQHF. Here the CDR3 DNA reads TGTGCCAGCACCCGTCCGACAGGACTAAAAGAGCCCCAGCATTTT.

This chain joins TRBV19 and TRBJ1-2, with D hard to call. Germline-derived CDR1 and CDR2 are LNHDA and SQIVND (reference sequence). The CDR3 covers 14 residues. Trimming left V 5 bases short and J 3 bases short, with 13 bases between. The CDR3 nucleotides read TGTGCCAGTAGTTTAGTAGGGAGCGACTATGGCTACACCTTC. Translation: CASSLVGSDYGYTF.

This clone was seen more than once but under ten times. The rearrangement links TRBV11-3 to TRBJ2-2, with TRBD1 matching 7 bases. Germline trimming cut 5 bases from V and 6 bases from J; bases unmatched to any gene: 6. The CDR3 consists of 14 residues. Germline assignment: CDR1 SGHNT and CDR2 YENEEA. CDR3 region: CASSEDRWAGELFF. The DNA of the CDR3 is TGTGCCAGCAGCGAGGACAGGTGGGCCGGGGAGCTGTTTTTT.

CDR3 amino acids: CATHLTARDTDTQYF. CDR3 DNA sequence: TGTGCCACGCACCTGACAGCTAGGGATACAGATACGCAGTATTTT. The chain joins TRBV7-6 to TRBJ2-3, with a possible D match to TRBD1 (5 bases). This CDR3 has 15 amino acids. Trimming stripped 10 bases from V and 3 bases from J, with 20 bases between. Looked up from germline, CDR1 is SGHVS and CDR2 is FNYEAQ.

The V gene is TRBV11-3, the J gene TRBJ2-3; 8 bases fit TRBD1. Per the germline V gene, CDR1 is SGHNT and CDR2 is YENEEA. The CDR3 consists of 15 residues. Trimming at V came to 2 bases and at J to 2 bases, leaving 3 bases not matched to a gene. The CDR3: CASSLTRGLTDTQYF. CDR3 DNA: TGTGCCAGCAGCTTAACCAGGGGGCTCACAGATACGCAGTATTTT.

The rearrangement uses TRBV30 and TRBJ2-1; 11 nucleotides match TRBD2. CDR3 size: 16 residues. CDR1 and CDR2 (germline): GTSNPN, SVGIG (reference sequence). V was clipped by 0 bases and J by 6 bases; unmatched bases: 7. The CDR3 DNA reads TGTGCCTGGAGTGTCGGGGGTAGCGGGAGGGTCAATGAGCAGTTCTTC. Protein product: CAWSVGGSGRVNEQFF.

This clone was counted only a few times. The chain recombines TRBV7-8 with TRBJ2-3; D is undetermined. The CDR3 runs to 16 residues. V was shortened by 2 bases and J by 1 base, with 13 bases between the two germline ends. Germline lookup yields CDR1 SGHVS and CDR2 FQNEAQ. The CDR3 spells CASSLRSTFRTDTQYF. The CDR3, as DNA: TGTGCCAGCAGCTTAAGGAGCACTTTTCGCACAGATACGCAGTATTTT.

This clone came up a few times. The chain uses TRBV7-3 and TRBJ2-3; D remains unclear. The length of the CDR3 is 13 residues. Germline CDR1 is SGHTA and CDR2 is FQGTGA. Trimming shortened V by 0 bases and J by 5 bases, and 6 bases separated the two germline ends. The CDR3 DNA follows: TGTGCCAGCAGCTTAACTGGCCGAGATACGCAGTATTTT. It specifies CASSLTGRDTQYF.

The genes are TRBV28 and TRBJ2-7; 7 bases match TRBD1. CDR1 MDHEN and CDR2 SYDVKM come from the germline V gene. This CDR3 spans 16 amino acids. Unmatched junction bases numbered 7, after V lost 1 base and J lost 1 base. As DNA, the CDR3 is TGTGCCAGCAGTTTATTGGGACAGTCTGAGTCCTACGAGCAGTACTTC. Translated, it gives CASSLLGQSESYEQYF.

The rearrangement uses TRBV5-4 and TRBJ2-3, with 12 bases matching TRBD2. This CDR3 region has 17 residues. V was pared by 0 bases and J by 3 bases, with 5 bases of the junction left unmatched. Per the germline V gene, CDR1 is SGHNT and CDR2 is YYREEE (reference sequence). CDR3 loop: CASSLGGTSGLTDTQYF. CDR3 nucleotide sequence: TGTGCCAGCAGCTTGGGAGGGACTAGCGGGTTGACAGATACGCAGTATTTT.

V is TRBV10-3 and J is TRBJ1-1; no clear D. Trimming removed 6 bases at V and 0 bases at J, with 8 bases between. Germline V lookup: CDR1 ENHRY, CDR2 SYGVKD. The CDR3 has 13 residues. In nucleotides, the CDR3 is TGTGCCATCAGCGAACAGCTGAACACTGAAGCTTTCTTT. Its protein is CAISEQLNTEAFF.

This clone was found a few times. The chain recombines TRBV2 with TRBJ2-1; D not resolved. Germline V gives CDR1 SNHLY, CDR2 FYNNEI. The CDR3 has 13 residues. Trimming removed 3 bases from V and 7 bases from J, with 10 bases in between. CDR3 in amino acids: CASSDPAPNEQFF. DNA of the CDR3: TGTGCCAGCAGTGATCCAGCTCCGAATGAGCAGTTCTTC.

This clone was recorded once. The chain couples TRBV25-1 to TRBJ2-7; 8 bases are a match to TRBD2. The CDR3 has 15 residues. With V trimmed by 1 base and J by 6 bases, 8 bases remained unmatched. In germline, CDR1 is MGHDK, CDR2 SYGVNS. The CDR3 DNA follows: TGTGCCAGCAGTGAATTTTTCGGGACTAGGAGCGAGCAGTACTTC. Encoded protein: CASSEFFGTRSEQYF.

Notes on this clone: The germline gene is not matched at one end of the junction; a read error may be the cause. The gene calls are TRBV6-5 and TRBJ2-5; tentatively, D is TRBD2 (7 bases). The CDR3 consists of 16 residues. Germline V gene sequence: CDR1 MNHEY, CDR2 SVGAGI. CDR3 sequence reads: CASSSTSRGGEETQYF. CDR3 coding DNA: TGTGCCAGCAGTTCGACTAGTAGAGGGGGGGAAGAAACCCAGTACTTC.

The V and J genes are TRBV19 and TRBJ2-1; 8 bases fit TRBD2. Losses at the gene ends were 5 bases for V and 8 bases for J; bases not matched to a gene: 11. The CDR3 is 15 amino acids. Germline loops: CDR1 LNHDA, CDR2 SQIVND (reference sequence). The CDR3 DNA is TGTGCCAGTAGTTCATCCGGGACTAGGATGTATGAGCAGTTCTTC. This encodes CASSSSGTRMYEQFF.

Concerning this clone: This likely traces to a read error, being one base from a far larger clone. This chain uses TRBV30 with TRBJ2-7; the D is unclear. Germline V CDR1 and CDR2: GTSNPN, SVGIG (reference sequence). Trimming stripped 7 bases from V and 2 bases from J, with 21 bases between. The CDR3 is 15 residues long. CDR3 amino acids: CASALDQIVAYEQYF. CDR3 DNA sequence: TGTGCCTCAGCCTTGGACCAGATAGTGGCCTACGAGCAGTACTTC.

The chain carries TRBV19 and TRBJ2-7; D is uncertain. V lost 5 bases to trimming and J lost 4 bases, with 3 bases between them. The CDR3 length is 10 residues. Germline V gives CDR1 LNHDA, CDR2 SQIVND (reference sequence). This CDR3 is CASSVYEQYF. CDR3 coding DNA: TGTGCCAGTAGTGTATACGAGCAGTACTTC.